These 8 T cell receptor beta chains share one sample of origin, sequenced in a study of CD8 T cells in ankylosing spondylitis (TCRdb year 2017). Libraries came from 5' RACE. These reads were obtained on an Illumina HiSeq 2500. Starting from the raw public reads, TCRdb applied fastp trimming at Q25, assembled clones with MiXCR and retained in-frame beta chains. One record per CDR3 amino acid sequence lists the most common genes and DNA. The sample includes approximately 400,000 distinct CDR3 sequences, with roughly 15% observed a single time. 1% of the sample belongs to the ten largest clones. The research as a whole found: Blood from ankylosing spondylitis patients appeared to be characterized by a TCR beta motif composed of eight highly homologous amino acid variants.

Their antigens are not known. Input material: blood, either unsorted or a sorted T cell fraction (not recorded which). Source of these receptors: a male donor with ankylosing spondylitis.

The table lists this clonotype with many counts. The rearrangement links TRBV12-3 or TRBV12-4 to TRBJ1-3, with D unresolved. Trimming removed 7 bases from V and 0 bases from J, with 16 bases in between. The CDR3 sequence is 16 residues long. CDR3 in amino acids: CASTSLTPLSGNTIYF. CDR3 DNA: TGTGCCAGCACCTCCTTGACACCCCTCTCTGGAAACACCATATATTTT.

This clonotype has ten or more counts. V is TRBV7-2 and J is TRBJ1-3; no clear D gene. Germline values: CDR1 SGHTA, CDR2 FQGNSA. The CDR3 totals 15 residues. Trimming pared 5 bases from V and 0 bases from J, leaving 11 bases between. The DNA for the CDR3 is TGTGCCAGCAGCCTACAGAGCCGCTCTGGAAACACCATATATTTT. Residues: CASSLQSRSGNTIYF.

The gene calls are TRBV19 and TRBJ1-2; D gene ambiguous. Trimming stripped 8 bases from V and 4 bases from J, with 14 bases between. The germline gives CDR1 LNHDA, CDR2 SQIVND (reference sequence). The CDR3 is 13 amino acids. The CDR3 here is CASSELNSYGYTF. The CDR3 bases are TGTGCCAGTTCCGAATTGAACAGCTATGGCTACACCTTC.

This clonotype was seen only a few times. In DNA, the CDR3 is TGTGCCAGCGCCGGGGTTGGGTACTTC. It translates to CASAGVGYF. The rearrangement links TRBV27 to TRBJ2-7; D possibly corresponds to TRBD2 (5 bases). V gave up 8 bases and J gave up 12 bases, with 11 bases separating them. The CDR3 runs to 9 residues. The germline CDR1 and CDR2 sequences are MNHEY and SMNVEV (reference sequence).

This clonotype has only a few counts. The chain is built from TRBV5-1 and TRBJ1-4; D possibly corresponds to TRBD1 (5 bases). The CDR3 has 19 amino acids. Trimming removed 4 bases at V and 2 bases at J, with 24 bases between. Germline assignment: CDR1 SGHRS and CDR2 YFSETQ. CDR3 bases: TGCGCCAGCAGCGCAGTGGCCCCGGGGACCGGCGGGACTAATGAAAAACTGTTTTTT. This gives the protein CASSAVAPGTGGTNEKLFF. The variable domain in full, with the rest retrieved from reference TRBV5-1 and TRBJ1-4, is KAGVTQTPRYLIKTRGQQVTLSCSPISGHRSVSWYQQTPGQGLQFLFEYFSETQRNKGNFPGRFSGRQFSNSRSEMNVSTLELGDSALYLCASSAVAPGTGGTNEKLFFGSGTQLSVL.

This clonotype was observed a handful of times. The chain couples TRBV12-3 or TRBV12-4 to TRBJ1-2; TRBD1 aligns across 9 bases. V lost 6 bases and J lost 5; bases outside the gene matches: 4. This CDR3 has 13 residues. The CDR3 spells CASSKGQGYGYTF. The CDR3 nucleotides read TGTGCCAGCAGCAAGGGACAGGGATATGGCTACACCTTC.

The chain couples TRBV18 to TRBJ2-5; possibly TRBD1 for D (5 bases). V was shortened by 0 bases and J by 0 bases, with 11 bases between the two germline ends. The CDR3 totals 16 residues. From germline, CDR1 is KGHSH and CDR2 LQKENI. The CDR3 here is CASSPPPQGNQETQYF. CDR3 bases: TGTGCCAGCTCACCACCGCCCCAGGGTAACCAAGAGACCCAGTACTTC.

The chain couples TRBV20-1 to TRBJ2-1, with D uncertain. V dropped 6 bases and J dropped 0 bases, with 18 bases sitting between them. The germline V gene has CDR1 DFQATT and CDR2 SNEGSKA (reference sequence). CDR3 size: 16 residues. CDR3 in DNA: TGCAGTGCCTTAAGGCAGCCCCCCCACTCCTACAATGAGCAGTTCTTC. It codes for CSALRQPPHSYNEQFF.